The subject of this entry is one T cell receptor (beta chain). The antigen is undetermined. The CDR3 sequence is 12 residues long. In germline, CDR1 is KGHSH, CDR2 LQKENI. V gave up 2 bases and J gave up 8 bases, with 7 bases separating them. CD4+ T cells that had been cultured provided DNA sequenced with the Oncomine TCR Beta short-read assay. TCRdb re-called the PCR reads through MiXCR, storing one row per CDR3 protein. This repertoire shows fewer than 9,500 distinct CDR3 sequences, roughly 56% found once; its top ten account for roughly half. This record comes from a study of vaccination and CD4 T cells after COVID-19. Study overall: Stimulation used overlapping spike peptides from SARS-CoV-2, HCoV-NL63, HCoV-OC43 and HCoV-229E.

Treatment: approximately 11-day PBMC culture with coronavirus spike peptide pools or control peptides (ViraFEST assay). Material for sequencing was CD4+ T cells from blood, cultured in vitro. This chain joins TRBV18 and TRBJ1-3; unclear D gene. This clonotype originated in a human donor who had recovered from COVID-19. The CDR3 loop reads CASSPKADTIYF. The CDR3 nucleotides are TGTGCCAGCTCACCAAAGGCGGACACCATATATTTT.